The rows below give T cell receptor beta chains drawn from one sample of a study of OX40 agonist ivuxolimab in advanced cancers. Repertoires were generated with immunoSEQ multiplex PCR, while TCRdb's copy carries only in-frame clones and drops some. The sample contains 98,000 or so clones, approximately 90% of which appear only once. This sample comprised CD4+ or CD8+ T cells sorted from blood, obtained in a trial of the OX40 agonist ivuxolimab. Receptors were obtained from an adult with an advanced solid tumor such as melanoma, head and neck, liver or kidney cancer. Each CDR3 is given with its conserved first and last residue. A D gene is named only where the DNA matches it firmly. Expanded clones are given a class, and other clones once, few, many or no size at all.

d_gene: -; v_gene: TRBV9; j_gene: TRBJ2-3; abundance: -; CDR3nt: TGTGCCAGCAGCTTAGAATTTCGAGGGGGGAGCACAGATACGCAGTATTTT; CDR3aa: CASSLEFRGGSTDTQYF
d_gene: -; v_gene: TRBV7-9; j_gene: TRBJ1-3; abundance: -; CDR3nt: TGTGCCAGCAGCTTAGAGGTTGGAAACACCATATATTTT; CDR3aa: CASSLEVGNTIYF
d_gene: TRBD1; v_gene: TRBV5-4; j_gene: TRBJ1-2; abundance: -; CDR3nt: TGTGCCAGCAGCATTGGACAGGGGGAGTATGGCTACACCTTC; CDR3aa: CASSIGQGEYGYTF
d_gene: -; v_gene: TRBV28; j_gene: TRBJ1-1; abundance: -; CDR3nt: TGTGCCAGCAGTTCCCCGGCGAACACTGAAGCTTTCTTT; CDR3aa: CASSSPANTEAFF
d_gene: -; v_gene: TRBV6-5; j_gene: TRBJ1-2; abundance: -; CDR3nt: TGTGCCAGCAGTTATACGCGGGTGAACTATGGCTACACCTTC; CDR3aa: CASSYTRVNYGYTF
d_gene: TRBD2; v_gene: TRBV5-4; j_gene: TRBJ2-3; abundance: once; CDR3nt: TGTGCCAGCAGCTCGACTAGCACAGCGGATACGCAGTATTTT; CDR3aa: CASSSTSTADTQYF
d_gene: -; v_gene: TRBV4-2; j_gene: TRBJ1-1; abundance: once; CDR3nt: TGTGCCAGCAGCCTCGGACAGATGGCTGAAGCTTTCTTT; CDR3aa: CASSLGQMAEAFF
d_gene: -; v_gene: TRBV19; j_gene: TRBJ2-2; abundance: -; CDR3nt: TGTGCCAGTAGAACAATACAGGGCACCGGGGAGCTGTTTTTT; CDR3aa: CASRTIQGTGELFF
d_gene: TRBD1; v_gene: TRBV5-1; j_gene: TRBJ2-5; abundance: -; CDR3nt: TGCGCCAGCAGCTCCGGACAGGGGCAAGAGACCCAGTACTTC; CDR3aa: CASSSGQGQETQYF
d_gene: TRBD2; v_gene: TRBV11-3; j_gene: TRBJ2-1; abundance: -; CDR3nt: TGTGCCAGCAGCTTTGGCGGGAGGCTTAACAATGAGCAGTTCTTC; CDR3aa: CASSFGGRLNNEQFF
d_gene: TRBD1; v_gene: TRBV5-4; j_gene: TRBJ2-7; abundance: -; CDR3nt: TGTGCCAGCAGCTTGATGACAGGGGGGAACGAGCAGTACTTC; CDR3aa: CASSLMTGGNEQYF
d_gene: -; v_gene: TRBV7-9; j_gene: TRBJ1-2; abundance: -; CDR3nt: TGTGCCAGCAGCTTAGAACAGGGTGGTGGCTACACCTTC; CDR3aa: CASSLEQGGGYTF
d_gene: -; v_gene: TRBV10-3; j_gene: TRBJ1-5; abundance: -; CDR3nt: TGTGCCATCAGGGTAGATAATAGCAATCAGCCCCAGCATTTT; CDR3aa: CAIRVDNSNQPQHF
d_gene: TRBD1; v_gene: TRBV5-1; j_gene: TRBJ1-1; abundance: -; CDR3nt: TGCGCCAGCAGCCGGGGACAGAACCAAAAGAACACTGAAGCTTTCTTT; CDR3aa: CASSRGQNQKNTEAFF
d_gene: TRBD2; v_gene: TRBV7-6; j_gene: TRBJ2-2; abundance: -; CDR3nt: TGTGCCAGCAGCCCCACTAGCGGGACGGGCACCGGGGAGCTGTTTTTT; CDR3aa: CASSPTSGTGTGELFF
d_gene: -; v_gene: TRBV10-2; j_gene: TRBJ2-1; abundance: -; CDR3nt: TGCGCCAGCAGTGACCACTTTGAGCAGTTCTTC; CDR3aa: CASSDHFEQFF
d_gene: TRBD1; v_gene: TRBV7-2; j_gene: TRBJ2-7; abundance: -; CDR3nt: TGTGCCAGCAGCCCCCGACAGGGTCCCTACGAGCAGTACTTC; CDR3aa: CASSPRQGPYEQYF
d_gene: -; v_gene: TRBV4-2; j_gene: TRBJ2-5; abundance: -; CDR3nt: TGTGCCAGCAGCCAAGATCTAGGCAGGGGAGCAGAGACCCAGTACTTC; CDR3aa: CASSQDLGRGAETQYF
d_gene: TRBD1; v_gene: TRBV11-2; j_gene: TRBJ2-5; abundance: -; CDR3nt: TGTGCCAGCAGCTTAGGACAGGGGGCGCAACAAGAGACCCAGTACTTC; CDR3aa: CASSLGQGAQQETQYF
d_gene: -; v_gene: TRBV27; j_gene: TRBJ1-2; abundance: once; CDR3nt: TGTGCCAGCAGTTCGAACGAAGACCGAATCCTTGCTCATGGCTACACCTTC; CDR3aa: CASSSNEDRILAHGYTF
d_gene: TRBD1; v_gene: TRBV6-5; j_gene: TRBJ1-1; abundance: -; CDR3nt: TGTGCCAGCAGTGAGAACAGGGGCGACACTGAAGCTTTCTTT; CDR3aa: CASSENRGDTEAFF
d_gene: TRBD2; v_gene: TRBV6-6; j_gene: TRBJ2-7; abundance: -; CDR3nt: TGTGCCAGCAGACAGACTAGCGGGGCCTACGAGCAGTACTTC; CDR3aa: CASRQTSGAYEQYF
d_gene: -; v_gene: TRBV6-1; j_gene: TRBJ2-7; abundance: -; CDR3nt: TGTGCCAGCAGCGGGGTCGCCGGGACCGAGCAGTACTTC; CDR3aa: CASSGVAGTEQYF
d_gene: -; v_gene: TRBV15; j_gene: TRBJ2-3; abundance: -; CDR3nt: TGTGCCACCAGCAGAGATTACCTAGCCGGTCCTACCAGCACAGATACGCAGTATTTT; CDR3aa: CATSRDYLAGPTSTDTQYF
d_gene: TRBD2; v_gene: TRBV29-1; j_gene: TRBJ2-3; abundance: -; CDR3nt: TGCAGCAGTAGCGGGAGGGCCGGCACAGATACGCAGTATTTT; CDR3aa: CSSSGRAGTDTQYF
d_gene: -; v_gene: TRBV9; j_gene: TRBJ2-7; abundance: -; CDR3nt: TGTGCCAGCAGCGTAGTAGCGGAGATCTACGAGCAGTACTTC; CDR3aa: CASSVVAEIYEQYF
d_gene: -; v_gene: TRBV30; j_gene: TRBJ1-2; abundance: -; CDR3nt: TGTGCCTGGGGACCCCTAGCCGGGGATGGCTACACCTTC; CDR3aa: CAWGPLAGDGYTF
d_gene: -; v_gene: TRBV19; j_gene: TRBJ2-5; abundance: -; CDR3nt: TGTGCCAGTACTGGAGGCAGTCAAGAGACCCAGTACTTC; CDR3aa: CASTGGSQETQYF